The 10 T cell receptor beta chains below all came from one sample that was sequenced in a study of T-cell memory formation after mild COVID-19. Each CDR3 protein gets one entry after TCRdb re-called the 5' RACE reads with MiXCR. Of roughly 250,000 distinct CDR3 sequences in the sample, about 15% were seen once. The specimen sequenced was PBMCs or a T cell subset sorted from them (not recorded which). These receptors all stem from a man aged 18-30 years who had mild COVID-19 (a few samples of this study predate the infection). Cell type and time point are not known.

In its sample, this clonotype was seen a few times. The chain has TRBV10-3 and TRBJ1-2, with D possibly being TRBD1 (5 bases). With 4 bases removed from V and 8 bases from J, the gap between germline ends came to 11 bases. Germline loops: CDR1 ENHRY, CDR2 SYGVKD. The CDR3 extends over 12 amino acids. CDR3 nucleotides: TGTGCCATCAGTGCGGGGGAAGACGGCTACACCTTC. Amino acids: CAISAGEDGYTF.

V is TRBV5-1 and J is TRBJ2-1; 8 bases are a match to TRBD2. V was clipped by 2 bases and J by 5 bases; unmatched bases: 9. The CDR3 is made up of 16 amino acids. Looked up from germline, CDR1 is SGHRS and CDR2 is YFSETQ. The CDR3 DNA is TGCGCCAGCAGCTTTTCCGTTGGGACTAGGGACAATGAGCAGTTCTTC. Translated, it gives CASSFSVGTRDNEQFF.

This clonotype has a count of ten or more. The rearrangement links TRBV6-2 or TRBV6-3 to TRBJ1-2; D gene unclear. Trimming took 4 bases from V and 1 from J, leaving 13 bases between them. The CDR3 contains 15 residues. Germline V lookup: CDR1 MNHEY, CDR2 SVGEGT. The DNA for the CDR3 is TGTGCCAGCAGTTCCGGGTCGTACGTTAACTATGGCTACACCTTC. Protein: CASSSGSYVNYGYTF.

This clonotype occurred a few times. The chain links TRBV7-2 to TRBJ2-7; the match to TRBD2 covers 8 bases. V was pared by 6 bases and J by 0 bases, with 1 base of the junction left unmatched. CDR1 and CDR2 from the germline V gene are SGHTA and FQGNSA. The CDR3 has 13 residues. CDR3 in DNA: TGTGCCAGCAGGGGGACTAGCTCCTACGAGCAGTACTTC. Translated: CASRGTSSYEQYF.

The genes are TRBV10-3 and TRBJ1-4; D uncertain. The CDR3 has 12 amino acids. Trimming shortened V by 3 bases and J by 11 bases, and 10 bases separated the two germline ends. CDR1 is ENHRY and CDR2 is SYGVKD in the germline V gene. The CDR3 is CAISERGQKLFF. In DNA, the CDR3 is TGTGCCATCAGTGAACGGGGTCAGAAACTGTTTTTT.

This clonotype was found a few times. The rearrangement joins TRBV20-1 to TRBJ1-2; D not resolved. This CDR3 region has 13 residues. Germline V lookup: CDR1 DFQATT, CDR2 SNEGSKA (reference sequence). V was clipped by 0 bases and J by 8 bases, with 13 bases between them. This chain's CDR3 is CSARDRRTPGYTF. Written as DNA, the CDR3 is TGCAGTGCTAGAGATCGCCGGACGCCGGGCTACACCTTC.

This clonotype was seen a handful of times. The rearrangement links TRBV29-1 to TRBJ1-5, with D unclear. Germline CDR1 and CDR2: SQVTM and ANQGSEA. V lost 1 base to trimming and J lost 7 bases, with 8 bases between them. There are 12 residues in the CDR3. The CDR3 sequence is CSVEGEGQPQHF. The CDR3 DNA reads as TGCAGCGTTGAAGGGGAAGGCCAGCCCCAGCATTTT.

This clonotype came up many times. The rearrangement links TRBV29-1 to TRBJ1-1; 9 bases are shared with TRBD1. J gave up 1 base and V 7 bases, and 7 bases lay outside the gene matches. In germline, CDR1 is SQVTM, CDR2 ANQGSEA. The CDR3 is 14 amino acids. CDR3 protein: CSAPPGQGNTEAFF. The CDR3, as DNA: TGCAGCGCACCCCCGGGACAGGGGAACACTGAAGCTTTCTTT.

A few counts support this clonotype. V gene TRBV5-1 combines with J gene TRBJ1-2; 7 nucleotides line up with TRBD1. The junction had 9 bases not matched to a gene; V was cut back by 0 bases and J by 7 bases. CDR3 length: 15 residues. Germline V gene data show CDR1 as SGHRS and CDR2 as YFSETQ. The CDR3 spells CASSLGDSVGFGYTF. CDR3 nucleotides: TGCGCCAGCAGCTTGGGGGACAGTGTGGGCTTTGGCTACACCTTC.

The chain carries TRBV12-3 or TRBV12-4 and TRBJ1-1, with D maybe TRBD1 (5 bases). The V and J ends lost 7 bases and 5 bases respectively, with 14 bases between them. This CDR3 has 13 residues. The CDR3 reads CASTRTGKTEAFF. CDR3 nucleotides: TGTGCCAGCACTCGAACAGGAAAAACTGAAGCTTTCTTT.